The T cell receptor beta chain under discussion was sequenced for a study of neurological immune-mediated disorders. MiXCR was run by TCRdb on the 5' RACE reads, yielding one entry per CDR3 protein. The data show approximately 82,000 distinct CDR3 sequences, about 13% seen once. This clonotype was detected many times. Described time point: longitudinal time-point 2. This clonotype originated in a female donor with HTLV-1-associated myelopathy (HAM/TSP). The sample was PBMCs.

The DNA for the CDR3 is TGTGCCAGCAGTTTCGGCACTAGCGGGGGTTTCTCCTACAATGAGCAGTTCTTC. It is translated as CASSFGTSGGFSYNEQFF. The chain uses TRBV27 and TRBJ2-1, with 11 bases identical to TRBD2. V lost 3 bases to trimming and J lost 0 bases; unmatched junction nucleotides: 7. CDR1 MNHEY and CDR2 SMNVEV come from the germline V gene (reference sequence). The CDR3 covers 18 residues.